The rows below give T cell receptor beta chains drawn from one sample of a study of shared clonotypes between healthy human individuals. Clones were sequenced by immunoSEQ multiplex PCR, and TCRdb holds only the in-frame ones, with some missing. The data hold around 2.5 million clones, with roughly 93% observed a single time. Sequencing was performed on naive CD4+ T cells from PBMCs. Receptors originate from a man in his late teens or twenties in good health. Some clones in this sample may be carry-over from other donors' samples. CDR3s include the opening cysteine and the closing phenylalanine or tryptophan. A D gene is named only where the DNA matches it firmly.

cdr3_length j_call d_call v_call cdr3_aa cdr3_nt
15 TRBJ2-5 TRBD1 TRBV28 CASSPYRDSQETQYF TGTGCCAGCAGTCCATACCGGGACAGCCAAGAGACCCAGTACTTC
14 TRBJ2-1 . TRBV14 CASSQAGLFGEQFF TGTGCCAGCAGCCAAGCGGGGCTTTTTGGTGAGCAGTTCTTC
14 TRBJ2-7 . TRBV27 CASSRSRNSYEQYF TGTGCCAGCAGTAGGTCCCGAAACTCCTACGAGCAGTACTTC
13 TRBJ1-4 . TRBV2 CASSWNGGEKLFF TGTGCCAGCAGTTGGAACGGGGGGGAAAAACTGTTTTTT
14 TRBJ2-7 . TRBV5-1 CASRALEWSYEQYF TGCGCCAGCAGGGCTCTAGAGTGGTCCTACGAGCAGTACTTC
15 TRBJ2-7 . TRBV7-6 CASSLAPTGIYEQYF TGTGCCAGCAGCTTAGCGCCGACAGGAATCTACGAGCAGTACTTC
15 TRBJ2-5 . TRBV7-9 CASSPGSRGKETQYF TGTGCCAGCAGCCCCGGATCACGGGGGAAAGAGACCCAGTACTTC
15 TRBJ2-1 . TRBV6-1 CASSGGQTGGNEQFF TGTGCCAGCAGTGGGGGGCAGACGGGGGGCAATGAGCAGTTCTTC
14 TRBJ2-1 . TRBV5-1 CASSLGGSGNEQFF TGCGCCAGCAGCTTGGGTGGGAGTGGCAATGAGCAGTTCTTC
15 TRBJ1-2 . TRBV19 CASGSPGQVGGGYTF TGTGCCAGTGGATCCCCTGGGCAGGTTGGCGGTGGCTACACCTTC
14 TRBJ1-1 TRBD1 TRBV7-9 CASSQRTGPTEAFF TGTGCCAGCAGCCAACGGACAGGGCCCACTGAAGCTTTCTTT
17 TRBJ2-1 TRBD2 TRBV4-3 CASSQSGGTSGYNEQFF TGCGCCAGCAGCCAGTCGGGGGGGACTAGCGGTTACAATGAGCAGTTCTTC
14 TRBJ1-1 . TRBV18 CATRRGGGNTEAFF TGTGCCACCCGGAGGGGAGGAGGGAACACTGAAGCTTTCTTT
14 TRBJ1-2 . TRBV7-9 CAGSLVPLNYGYTF TGTGCCGGCAGCTTAGTCCCGCTTAACTATGGCTACACCTTC
14 TRBJ1-1 . TRBV7-9 CASALGQRNTEAFF TGTGCCAGCGCCCTCGGACAGAGGAACACTGAAGCTTTCTTT
14 TRBJ1-4 TRBD1 TRBV6-6 CASSYSGGNEKLFF TGTGCCAGCAGTTATTCAGGGGGGAATGAAAAACTGTTTTTT
14 TRBJ1-2 . TRBV9 CASSVDGRNLGYTF TGTGCCAGCAGCGTAGATGGACGGAACCTTGGCTACACCTTC
12 TRBJ2-1 . TRBV19 CARGRPPGPKFF TGTGCCAGGGGACGACCGCCGGGCCCTAAGTTCTTC
12 TRBJ1-2 . TRBV9 CASSASPYGYTF TGTGCCAGCAGCGCCAGCCCCTATGGCTACACCTTC
15 TRBJ2-7 . TRBV18 CASSPPRGLSYEQYF TGTGCCAGCTCACCACCACGGGGTCTCTCCTACGAGCAGTACTTC